What follows are 30 T cell receptor beta chains derived from one specimen sequenced in a study of CD8+ T cells in alopecia areata. Investigators isolated RNA and reverse transcribed it into cDNA to act as the sequencing template. Sequencing used immunoSEQ multiplex PCR; TCRdb keeps in-frame clones, though not all of them. The sample yields some 120,000 clones, 58% seen once. Specimen: CD4+ T cells sorted from blood, collected at week 0. Receptor source: a human donor with alopecia areata.

The J gene is TRBJ1-1, the V gene TRBV5-1; perhaps TRBD1 as D (6 bases). The CDR3 runs to 13 residues. The germline V gene has CDR1 SGHRS and CDR2 YFSETQ. The V end lost 6 bases, the J end lost 0 bases, and 9 bases lay between the germline ends. The CDR3 bases are TGCGCCAGCAAACAGGGATTGAACACTGAAGCTTTCTTT. It translates to CASKQGLNTEAFF.

The chain is built from TRBV7-2 and TRBJ2-3, with 10 nucleotides matching TRBD1. V shed 5 bases, J shed 4 bases, and the junction held 6 bases outside the gene matches. There are 15 residues in the CDR3. Germline loops: CDR1 SGHTA, CDR2 FQGNSA. CDR3 in amino acids: CASSAAGTGADTQYF. In DNA, the CDR3 is TGTGCCAGCAGCGCCGCCGGGACAGGGGCAGATACGCAGTATTTT.

This chain joins TRBV9 and TRBJ2-3, with 9 positions matching TRBD2. After removal of 2 bases from V and 0 bases from J, the junction contained 10 bases not matched to a gene. Germline V lookup: CDR1 SGDLS, CDR2 YYNGEE. The CDR3 is 18 residues long. CDR3 amino acids: CASSVRLAGISSTDTQYF. CDR3 nucleotides: TGTGCCAGCAGCGTGAGGCTAGCGGGGATCTCTAGCACAGATACGCAGTATTTT.

The chain uses TRBV19 and TRBJ2-3; D gene uncertain. With 2 bases removed from V and 1 base from J, the gap between germline ends came to 4 bases. The germline gives CDR1 LNHDA, CDR2 SQIVND (reference sequence). This CDR3 has 13 amino acids. The CDR3 DNA reads as TGTGCCAGTAGTATACTCGGCACAGATACGCAGTATTTT. The encoded protein is CASSILGTDTQYF.

The V gene is TRBV7-9, the J gene TRBJ2-7; TRBD1 matches at 9 bases. There are 11 residues in the CDR3. The V and J ends lost 5 bases and 11 bases, in that order; junction bases with no gene match: 4. Germline-derived CDR1 and CDR2 are SEHNR and FQNEAQ (reference sequence). The CDR3 loop reads CASSPGQGKYF. CDR3 coding DNA: TGTGCCAGCAGCCCCGGACAGGGGAAGTACTTC.

This chain links TRBV10-3 with TRBJ2-5; D is uncertain. V was clipped by 1 base and J by 5 bases, with 5 bases between them. This CDR3 has 12 residues. The germline gives CDR1 ENHRY, CDR2 SYGVKD. CDR3 region: CAISELAETQYF. The CDR3 DNA sequence: TGTGCCATCAGTGAGTTGGCGGAGACCCAGTACTTC.

The chain combines TRBV18 with TRBJ2-1, with 13 positions matching TRBD2. The CDR3 is 14 amino acids. V lost 6 bases, J lost 5 bases, and 1 base stayed unmatched. Germline V gene lookup returns CDR1 KGHSH and CDR2 LQKENI. The CDR3 nucleotides are TGTGCCAGCTCCGGGACTAGCGGGGACAATGAGCAGTTCTTC. Protein: CASSGTSGDNEQFF.

In its sample, this clone was seen a few times. This chain links TRBV6-6 with TRBJ2-6, with D uncertain. CDR1 and CDR2 (germline): MNHNY, SVGAGI (reference sequence). Trimming cost V 7 bases and J 0 bases, with 7 bases left between them. The CDR3 spans 14 residues. The CDR3 region has the DNA TGTGCCAGCACCGGGTCCTCTGGGGCCAACGTCCTGACTTTC. Protein: CASTGSSGANVLTF.

This rearrangement joins TRBV7-2 to TRBJ1-5, with 7 positions matching TRBD1. Per the germline V gene, CDR1 is SGHTA and CDR2 is FQGNSA. CDR3 length: 16 residues. Trimming took 1 base from V and 4 from J; bases not matched to a gene: 7. The CDR3 bases are TGTGCCAGCAGCTTAGGACAGGGCGGTCGAAATCAGCCCCAGCATTTT. It specifies CASSLGQGGRNQPQHF.

This clone was counted a few times. The chain is built from TRBV5-1 and TRBJ2-3; the match to TRBD2 covers 13 bases. J gave up 2 bases and V 4 bases, and 4 bases lay outside the gene matches. The CDR3 has 16 residues. Germline loops: CDR1 SGHRS, CDR2 YFSETQ. The chain's CDR3 is CASSTGTSGDTDTQYF. DNA for the CDR3: TGCGCCAGCAGCACCGGGACTAGCGGGGACACAGATACGCAGTATTTT.

This clone showed up just once. This chain connects TRBV6-6 to TRBJ2-3; D uncertain. Germline-derived CDR1 and CDR2 are MNHNY and SVGAGI (reference sequence). Between the trimmed V and J ends, which lost 2 bases and 1 base, there was a span of 10 bases. The length of the CDR3 is 15 residues. CDR3 DNA sequence: TGTGCCAGCAGTTACGGCGGTGCCCGCACAGATACGCAGTATTTT. It is translated as CASSYGGARTDTQYF.

The gene calls are TRBV2 and TRBJ1-1; no reliable D call. V dropped 5 bases and J dropped 6 bases, with 13 bases sitting between them. Germline assignment: CDR1 SNHLY and CDR2 FYNNEI. There are 13 residues in the CDR3. The CDR3 here is CASSKDSTAEAFF. CDR3 in DNA: TGTGCCAGCAGTAAAGATTCAACAGCTGAAGCTTTCTTT.

The chain combines TRBV5-5 with TRBJ1-2; D gene ambiguous. The germline V and J ends were trimmed by 0 bases and 3 bases, with 9 bases remaining between them. This CDR3 is built from 14 residues. The germline CDR1 and CDR2 sequences are SGHKS and YYEKEE (reference sequence). As DNA, the CDR3 is TGTGCCAGCAGCTTGGGCTCAGGCCACTATGGCTACACCTTC. Amino acid sequence: CASSLGSGHYGYTF. Looking up the rest from reference TRBV5-5 and TRBJ1-2 gives the full variable domain: DAGVTQSPTHLIKTRGQQVTLRCSPISGHKSVSWYQQVLGQGPQFIFQYYEKEERGRGNFPDRFSARQFPNYSSELNVNALLLGDSALYLCASSLGSGHYGYTFGSGTRLTVV.

This clone occurred once. The genes are TRBV7-2 and TRBJ2-3; D is ambiguous. Deletions cut 3 bases from V and 3 bases from J, with 7 bases between. CDR3 size: 13 residues. CDR1 and CDR2 (germline): SGHTA, FQGNSA. This chain's CDR3 is CASSFWGTDTQYF. The CDR3 DNA is TGTGCCAGCAGCTTCTGGGGTACAGATACGCAGTATTTT.

V and J are TRBV29-1 and TRBJ2-3; TRBD2 matches 11 bases. V was clipped by 1 base and J by 3 bases; unmatched bases: 0. Looked up from germline, CDR1 is SQVTM and CDR2 is ANQGSEA. The CDR3 runs to 14 residues. CDR3 protein: CSVEGLAGTDTQYF. DNA of the CDR3: TGCAGCGTTGAAGGACTAGCGGGAACAGATACGCAGTATTTT.

This clone came up a few times. The chain carries TRBV4-3 and TRBJ2-5, with 14 nucleotides matching TRBD2. The J segment lost 5 bases and the V segment lost 3 bases, leaving 5 bases of the junction unmatched. Germline CDR1 and CDR2: LGHNA and YSLEER. This CDR3 has 16 amino acids. The CDR3 DNA follows: TGCGCCAGCAGCCAGGGGACTAGCGGGAGCATGGAGACCCAGTACTTC. It yields the protein CASSQGTSGSMETQYF.

The chain employs TRBV9 and TRBJ1-5; no firm D call. Germline V gene sequence: CDR1 SGDLS, CDR2 YYNGEE. V was cut by 4 bases and J by 0 bases, with 11 bases left in between. The CDR3 totals 15 residues. CDR3 in DNA: TGTGCCAGCAGCCCGGACGCTTATAGCAATCAGCCCCAGCATTTT. It codes for CASSPDAYSNQPQHF.

In its sample, this clone was seen a few times. The V and J genes are TRBV25-1 and TRBJ1-4, with D possibly TRBD1 on 5 matching bases. Trimming took off 6 bases at V and 4 bases at J, with 12 bases between the two ends. Germline V lookup: CDR1 MGHDK, CDR2 SYGVNS. The CDR3 has 14 residues. CDR3 amino acids: CASSREAVNEKLFF. The CDR3 DNA follows: TGTGCCAGCAGCAGGGAGGCCGTTAATGAAAAACTGTTTTTT. The whole variable domain, remainder taken from reference TRBV25-1 and TRBJ1-4, is EADIYQTPRYLVIGTGKKITLECSQTMGHDKMYWYQQDPGMELHLIHYSYGVNSTEKGDLSSESTVSRIRTEHFPLTLESARPSHTSQYLCASSREAVNEKLFFGSGTQLSVL.

This clone was found once. The genes are TRBV19 and TRBJ2-5; the match to TRBD1 covers 9 bases. From germline, CDR1 is LNHDA and CDR2 SQIVND (reference sequence). There are 15 residues in the CDR3. J gave up 5 bases and V 4 bases, and 8 bases lay outside the gene matches. Written as DNA, the CDR3 is TGTGCCAGTAGTACGGGACAGGGCTTCGGTGAGACCCAGTACTTC. Translation: CASSTGQGFGETQYF.

The rearrangement links TRBV15 to TRBJ2-1, with D possibly TRBD1 on 5 matching bases. There are 12 residues in the CDR3. Looked up from germline, CDR1 is LNHNV and CDR2 is YYDKDF (reference sequence). The ends were cut back, 0 bases at V and 13 bases at J, with 10 bases in the middle. The CDR3 nucleotides read TGTGCCACCAGCAGAGACAGGGCCAGTCAGTTCTTC. The encoded protein is CATSRDRASQFF.

The table lists this clone with a few counts. The gene calls are TRBV14 and TRBJ1-1; TRBD1 aligns across 8 bases. The CDR3 sequence is 14 residues long. Per germline, CDR1 SGHDN and CDR2 FVKESK. Germline trimming cut 0 bases from V and 10 bases from J; bases unmatched to any gene: 7. The DNA of the CDR3 is TGTGCCAGCAGCCAAGAAAGGGTAACAGGGGGAGCTTTCTTT. It yields the protein CASSQERVTGGAFF.

This clone was found once. The genes are TRBV2 and TRBJ1-1; no reliable D call. The V end was cut by 5 bases, the J end by 5 bases, with 9 bases between. Per the germline V gene, CDR1 is SNHLY and CDR2 is FYNNEI. The CDR3 consists of 12 residues. CDR3 DNA sequence: TGTGCCAGCAGTCTGGACGGGACTGAAGCTTTCTTT. Encoded protein: CASSLDGTEAFF.

This clone has a single count. The gene calls are TRBV9 and TRBJ2-1; TRBD2 agrees at 8 bases. The V gene end was trimmed by 4 bases and the J gene end by 5 bases; junction bases not matched to a gene: 8. Per germline, CDR1 SGDLS and CDR2 YYNGEE. The CDR3 contains 15 residues. CDR3 protein: CASSPTGGDNNEQFF. CDR3 coding DNA: TGTGCCAGCAGCCCAACGGGGGGGGATAACAATGAGCAGTTCTTC.

This clone was picked up a small number of times. This chain connects TRBV7-9 to TRBJ1-1, with D perhaps TRBD1 (6 bases). The CDR3 runs to 12 residues. Trimming removed 10 bases at V and 1 base at J, with 10 bases between. The V gene's germline CDR1 is SEHNR and CDR2 FQNEAQ (reference sequence). The CDR3 protein is CATPTGNTEAFF. CDR3 coding DNA: TGTGCCACCCCGACAGGGAACACTGAAGCTTTCTTT.

The chain couples TRBV30 to TRBJ2-4, with 10 bases identical to TRBD2. The CDR3 has 13 residues. CDR1 and CDR2 (germline): GTSNPN, SVGIG (reference sequence). The V segment lost 5 bases and the J segment 8 bases; nucleotides outside the gene matches: 6. CDR3 region: CAWEREGRDIQYF. As DNA, the CDR3 is TGTGCCTGGGAGCGGGAGGGGAGAGACATTCAGTACTTC.

The chain has TRBV4-1 and TRBJ1-6, with D maybe TRBD1 (5 bases). V lost 0 bases, J lost 7 bases, and 19 bases lay in between. Germline V gene data show CDR1 as MGHRA and CDR2 as YSYEKL. This CDR3 spans 18 amino acids. The CDR3 loop is CASSQDKSGTLPNSPLHF. The CDR3, as DNA: TGCGCCAGCAGCCAAGATAAATCGGGGACCCTACCAAATTCACCCCTCCACTTT.

The chain is built from TRBV11-2 and TRBJ1-2; 8 nucleotides match TRBD1. V lost 3 bases and J lost 4; bases outside the gene matches: 10. This CDR3 is 16 amino acids long. CDR1 and CDR2 from the germline V gene are SGHAT and FQNNGV. CDR3 nucleotides: TGTGCCAGCAGCTTGGGTGCCAGGGGGCGAGGCTATGGCTACACCTTC. It codes for CASSLGARGRGYGYTF.

This chain uses TRBV5-6 with TRBJ2-1; 9 positions match TRBD2. The germline gives CDR1 SGHDT, CDR2 YYEEEE. The V gene end was trimmed by 4 bases and the J gene end by 7 bases; junction bases not matched to a gene: 9. The CDR3 totals 15 residues. As DNA, the CDR3 is TGTGCCAGCAGCATACCGGGACTAGCCGGGAATGAGCAGTTCTTC. Translating gives CASSIPGLAGNEQFF.

The table lists this clone with a few counts. The chain recombines TRBV6-1 with TRBJ2-7, with 9 bases aligning to TRBD2. In germline, CDR1 is MNHNS, CDR2 SASEGT. This CDR3 has 15 amino acids. V gave up 2 bases and J gave up 7 bases; unmatched junction bases: 9. The CDR3, as DNA: TGTGCCAGCAGTGAAAACGCGGGGGGGCCAGGGGAGCAGTACTTC. It translates to CASSENAGGPGEQYF.

The chain couples TRBV4-2 to TRBJ1-2, with a possible D match to TRBD1 (5 bases). Germline CDR1 is LGHNA and CDR2 is YNFKEQ. V lost 7 bases to trimming and J lost 0 bases, with 24 bases between them. The CDR3 contains 18 residues. CDR3 loop: CASTPHRNNRNTNYGYTF. As DNA, the CDR3 is TGTGCCAGCACCCCGCACCGGAACAACAGGAACACTAACTATGGCTACACCTTC.